The rows below give T cell receptor beta chains drawn from one sample of a study of blood T cell repertoires in COVID-19. Here immunoSEQ multiplex PCR was the method, and the copy in TCRdb shows in-frame clones only, minus some. Of approximately 290,000 clones in the sample, more than 65% were seen once. Sequenced: peripheral blood. These receptors all come from a person aged 70 to 85 with COVID-19, enrolled during active disease. Both conserved end residues are part of each CDR3. Each record gives: CDR3 protein, CDR3 DNA, J gene, V gene, D gene, clone size. D genes are given only for firm matches. Clone sizes are given selectively: once, few, many, or a class where the clone is expanded.

cdr3_aa: CASSQGGTGMLGPGANVLTF; cdr3_nt: TGCGCCAGCAGCCAAGGTGGGACAGGGATGCTCGGTCCTGGGGCCAACGTCCTGACTTTC; j_call: TRBJ2-6; v_call: TRBV4-1; d_call: TRBD1; clone_size: NA
cdr3_aa: CASSLETSGGPGEQYF; cdr3_nt: TGTGCCAGCAGCCTAGAGACTAGCGGGGGGCCGGGGGAGCAGTACTTC; j_call: TRBJ2-7; v_call: TRBV28; d_call: TRBD2; clone_size: once
cdr3_aa: CASRGGGAVYNEQFF; cdr3_nt: TGTGCCAGCAGGGGCGGGGGGGCTGTCTACAATGAGCAGTTCTTC; j_call: TRBJ2-1; v_call: TRBV28; d_call: TRBD2; clone_size: NA
cdr3_aa: CASSWRGGRGNTIYF; cdr3_nt: TGTGCCAGCAGCTGGCGCGGGGGCAGAGGAAACACCATATATTTT; j_call: TRBJ1-3; v_call: TRBV7-2; d_call: NA; clone_size: once
cdr3_aa: CASSQETGGNFEQYF; cdr3_nt: TGTGCCAGCAGCCAGGAGACAGGGGGCAACTTCGAGCAGTACTTC; j_call: TRBJ2-7; v_call: TRBV4-2; d_call: TRBD1; clone_size: NA
cdr3_aa: CAWSGGPTGTQYF; cdr3_nt: TGTGCCTGGAGCGGGGGGCCGACGGGGACCCAGTACTTC; j_call: TRBJ2-5; v_call: TRBV30; d_call: NA; clone_size: NA
cdr3_aa: CASSVTHLSSYNEQFF; cdr3_nt: TGCGCCAGCAGCGTGACTCACCTGAGCTCCTACAATGAGCAGTTCTTC; j_call: TRBJ2-1; v_call: TRBV5-1; d_call: NA; clone_size: NA
cdr3_aa: CASSTQGANMDEQFF; cdr3_nt: TGCGCCAGCAGCACCCAGGGGGCGAATATGGATGAGCAGTTCTTC; j_call: TRBJ2-1; v_call: TRBV5-1; d_call: TRBD1; clone_size: NA
cdr3_aa: CASSAAAPGQATNEKLFF; cdr3_nt: TGTGCCAGCAGCGCAGCCGCACCGGGACAGGCAACTAATGAAAAACTGTTTTTT; j_call: TRBJ1-4; v_call: TRBV9; d_call: TRBD1; clone_size: NA
cdr3_aa: CASSQGLAGTDEQFF; cdr3_nt: TGTGCCAGCAGCCAAGGACTAGCGGGCACTGATGAGCAGTTCTTC; j_call: TRBJ2-1; v_call: TRBV7-3; d_call: TRBD2; clone_size: NA
cdr3_aa: CASSFRTDTQYF; cdr3_nt: TGTGCCAGCAGTTTCCGGACAGATACGCAGTATTTT; j_call: TRBJ2-3; v_call: TRBV12-3/TRBV12-4; d_call: NA; clone_size: NA
cdr3_aa: CASSQELYYSNQPQHF; cdr3_nt: TGCGCCAGCAGCCAAGAATTATATTATAGCAATCAGCCCCAGCATTTT; j_call: TRBJ1-5; v_call: TRBV4-3; d_call: NA; clone_size: NA
cdr3_aa: CASSYDGYQLPDTQYF; cdr3_nt: TGCGCCAGCAGCTACGACGGGTACCAATTACCAGATACGCAGTATTTT; j_call: TRBJ2-3; v_call: TRBV5-1; d_call: NA; clone_size: NA
cdr3_aa: CATNRRGRGEQFF; cdr3_nt: TGTGCCACCAACCGAAGGGGGCGCGGAGAGCAGTTCTTC; j_call: TRBJ2-1; v_call: TRBV19; d_call: TRBD1; clone_size: NA
cdr3_aa: CASSSDFAGVVQPQHF; cdr3_nt: TGTGCCAGCAGTTCCGATTTTGCGGGGGTAGTACAGCCCCAGCATTTT; j_call: TRBJ1-5; v_call: TRBV6-2/TRBV6-3; d_call: NA; clone_size: NA
cdr3_aa: CASSIRSGRTAEKLFF; cdr3_nt: TGTGCCAGTAGTATTCGGTCGGGAAGGACTGCTGAAAAACTGTTTTTT; j_call: TRBJ1-4; v_call: TRBV19; d_call: NA; clone_size: NA
cdr3_aa: CASTLDSYTEAFF; cdr3_nt: TGTGCCAGCACCTTGGACAGCTACACTGAAGCTTTCTTT; j_call: TRBJ1-1; v_call: TRBV2; d_call: NA; clone_size: NA
cdr3_aa: CASAGGGDTQYF; cdr3_nt: TGTGCCAGCGCGGGAGGTGGAGATACGCAGTATTTT; j_call: TRBJ2-3; v_call: TRBV3-1/TRBV3-2; d_call: TRBD2; clone_size: NA
cdr3_aa: CASSGGRGWSSAKSYEQYF; cdr3_nt: TGTGCCAGCAGTGGTGGGCGGGGGTGGTCTAGCGCTAAATCCTACGAGCAGTACTTC; j_call: TRBJ2-7; v_call: TRBV2; d_call: TRBD2; clone_size: NA
cdr3_aa: CASSRVEGTWEQYF; cdr3_nt: TGTGCCAGCAGTCGAGTGGAGGGTACGTGGGAGCAGTACTTC; j_call: TRBJ2-7; v_call: TRBV7-8; d_call: NA; clone_size: NA
cdr3_aa: CASSVGLTKGEQYF; cdr3_nt: TGTGCCAGCAGCGTCGGTCTAACAAAGGGGGAGCAGTACTTC; j_call: TRBJ2-7; v_call: TRBV9; d_call: NA; clone_size: NA
cdr3_aa: CASRLDRVNEQFF; cdr3_nt: TGTGCCAGCAGACTCGACAGGGTCAATGAGCAGTTCTTC; j_call: TRBJ2-1; v_call: TRBV12-3/TRBV12-4; d_call: TRBD1; clone_size: NA
cdr3_aa: CASSAPQGTNSGNTIYF; cdr3_nt: TGCGCCAGCAGCGCACCCCAGGGTACTAACTCTGGAAACACCATATATTTT; j_call: TRBJ1-3; v_call: TRBV5-1; d_call: NA; clone_size: few
cdr3_aa: CASSPSGGRLGETQYF; cdr3_nt: TGTGCCAGCAGTCCATCGGGGGGTCGTTTAGGAGAGACCCAGTACTTC; j_call: TRBJ2-5; v_call: TRBV28; d_call: TRBD2; clone_size: once
cdr3_aa: CASSSGGAFNQPQHF; cdr3_nt: TGTGCCAGCTCCTCAGGGGGCGCCTTCAATCAGCCCCAGCATTTT; j_call: TRBJ1-5; v_call: TRBV18; d_call: TRBD1; clone_size: few
cdr3_aa: CSGPGQGMNEQFF; cdr3_nt: TGCAGCGGACCGGGACAGGGGATGAATGAGCAGTTCTTC; j_call: TRBJ2-1; v_call: TRBV29-1; d_call: TRBD1; clone_size: NA
cdr3_aa: CASSLVRGKETQYF; cdr3_nt: TGTGCCAGCAGCTTAGTCAGGGGAAAAGAGACCCAGTACTTC; j_call: TRBJ2-5; v_call: TRBV11-2; d_call: NA; clone_size: NA